The rows below give T cell receptor beta chains drawn from one sample of a study of cytomegalovirus exposure and HLA in healthy donors. TCRdb keeps only in-frame clones here, not all; method: immunoSEQ multiplex PCR. The sample contains about 160,000 clones, more than 70% of which appear only once. The sequenced sample was PBMCs. The origin of the receptors is a male donor in good health and CMV-seropositive. Both conserved end residues are trimmed from each CDR3. Fields, in order: D gene, CDR3 length, V gene, CDR3 protein. D genes are given only for firm matches.

>TRBD1|12|TRBV11-2
ASSAGTGYNEQF
>.|13|TRBV19
ASRQQGLAKNIQY
>TRBD2|17|TRBV28
ASSPWTSGRGTDTGELF
>TRBD2|13|TRBV18
ASSPGLRESYEQY
>.|11|TRBV14
ASSQLLNNEQF
>TRBD1|12|TRBV10-3
AISGTGGNQPQH
>TRBD2|11|TRBV6-1
ASSDQGGETQY
>.|12|TRBV5-1
ASSLPPPSYEQY
>.|12|TRBV7-6
ASSPRMTGSEQY
>.|13|TRBV9
ASSVAAGGSYEQY
>.|9|TRBV5-1
ARAMGGGYT
>.|13|TRBV28
ASSGGSFLNTEAF
>.|13|TRBV7-8
ASSGYRRANYGYT
>TRBD1|13|TRBV2
ASTIMEDRAYEQY
>TRBD1|16|TRBV5-8
ASSSDPGQGYVGTEAF
>TRBD1|13|TRBV30
AWRNTGGQRETQY
>TRBD2|16|TRBV5-5
ASSLGSGTSGRYNEQF
>.|10|TRBV28
ASSSGADTQY
>TRBD2|13|TRBV6-4
ASKVGLESYNEQF
>.|12|TRBV19
ASNGGYYNSPLH
>.|12|TRBV11-3
ASSLEGGSQPQH
>.|15|TRBV14
ASSQGPASATGDTQY
>TRBD2|15|TRBV11-3
ASSLDDRTSGTNEQF
>.|13|TRBV15
ATSRVPGQRNEQF
>TRBD2|14|TRBV27
ASSEAWAGARNEQF
>TRBD2|15|TRBV28
ASSPSPPTSAYNEQF
>TRBD1|14|TRBV7-3
ASSRTGAGMNTEAF
>TRBD1|11|TRBV5-6
ASSPTGYYEQY
>TRBD2|13|TRBV6-5
ASSYSGGSSYEQY
>TRBD2|14|TRBV6-4
ASSDSSGSGPIEQF
>TRBD2|14|TRBV7-8
ASSSTSGSSYNEQF
>.|10|TRBV30
AWSGYVGATF
>TRBD1|11|TRBV19
ASSLQGGQPQH
>TRBD1|12|TRBV11-3
ASSQDRGQEKLF
>TRBD2|11|TRBV2
ASVGRESYEQY